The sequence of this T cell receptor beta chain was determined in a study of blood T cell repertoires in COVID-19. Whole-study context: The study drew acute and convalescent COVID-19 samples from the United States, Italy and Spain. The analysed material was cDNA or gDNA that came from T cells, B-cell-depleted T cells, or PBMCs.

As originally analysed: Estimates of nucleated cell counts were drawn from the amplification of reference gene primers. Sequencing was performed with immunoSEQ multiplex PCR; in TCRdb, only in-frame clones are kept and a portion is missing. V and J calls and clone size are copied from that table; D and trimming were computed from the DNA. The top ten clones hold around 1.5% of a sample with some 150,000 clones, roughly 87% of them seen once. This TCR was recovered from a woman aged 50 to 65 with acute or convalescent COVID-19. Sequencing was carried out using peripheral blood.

This chain's CDR3 is CASSKGRNYGYTF. CDR3 DNA sequence: TGTGCCAGTAGTAAGGGGAGGAACTATGGCTACACCTTC. This rearrangement joins TRBV19 to TRBJ1-2, with D maybe TRBD1 (5 bases). The CDR3 consists of 13 residues. Germline V gene sequence: CDR1 LNHDA, CDR2 SQIVND (reference sequence). Trimming took off 4 bases at V and 2 bases at J, with 8 bases between the two ends.